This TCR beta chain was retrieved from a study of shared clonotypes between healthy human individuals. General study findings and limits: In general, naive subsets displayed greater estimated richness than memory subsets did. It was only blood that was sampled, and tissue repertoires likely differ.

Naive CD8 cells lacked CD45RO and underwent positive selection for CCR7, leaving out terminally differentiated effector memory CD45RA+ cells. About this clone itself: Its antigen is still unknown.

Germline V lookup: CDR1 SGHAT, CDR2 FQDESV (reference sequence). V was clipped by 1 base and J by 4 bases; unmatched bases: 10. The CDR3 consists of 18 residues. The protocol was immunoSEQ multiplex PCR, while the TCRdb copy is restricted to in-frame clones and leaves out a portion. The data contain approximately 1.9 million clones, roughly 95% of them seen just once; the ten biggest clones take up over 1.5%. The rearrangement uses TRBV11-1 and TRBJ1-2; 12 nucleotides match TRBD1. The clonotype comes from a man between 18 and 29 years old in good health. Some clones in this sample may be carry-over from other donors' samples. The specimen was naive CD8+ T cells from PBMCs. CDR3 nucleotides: TGTGCCAGCAGCTTAGATAAGTGGGACAGGGGGCCAGGCTATGGCTACACCTTC. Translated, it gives CASSLDKWDRGPGYGYTF.